Presented here are 25 T cell receptor beta chains from one specimen sequenced in a study of T cells after yellow fever vaccination. A single record per CDR3 protein comes from TCRdb applying MiXCR to the 5' RACE reads. The sample holds a few hundred thousand distinct CDR3 sequences; approximately 3.6% are singletons and the top ten take under 20%. Specimen: PBMCs, collected 15 days after the yellow fever booster vaccination. Receptor source: a man between 18 and 29 years old who received the YFV17D yellow fever vaccine.

This clonotype has ten or more counts. The chain couples TRBV7-8 to TRBJ2-5; the match to TRBD1 covers 10 bases. The CDR3 has 16 amino acids. The germline V gene encodes CDR1 SGHVS and CDR2 FQNEAQ. V lost 5 bases to trimming and J lost 1 base; unmatched junction nucleotides: 7. This CDR3 reads CASSPRTGGFQETQYF. The CDR3 region has the DNA TGTGCCAGCAGCCCCCGGACAGGGGGTTTCCAAGAGACCCAGTACTTC.

This clonotype was seen ten or more times. The chain combines TRBV4-3 with TRBJ1-4; 7 nucleotides match TRBD1. With 3 bases clipped from V and 7 bases from J, the junction kept 5 bases outside the gene matches. Germline CDR1 reads LGHNA; CDR2 reads YSLEER. The CDR3 extends over 14 amino acids. CDR3 bases: TGCGCCAGCAGCCAGAGGGGGCAGCTTGAAAAACTGTTTTTT. Translating gives CASSQRGQLEKLFF.

This clonotype was detected ten times or more. This chain links TRBV7-9 with TRBJ1-2, with D uncertain. The CDR3 spans 16 residues. The ends were cut back, 5 bases at V and 5 bases at J, with 21 bases in the middle. The germline gives CDR1 SEHNR, CDR2 FQNEAQ (reference sequence). The CDR3 is CASSPGPPQEAYGYTF. DNA for the CDR3: TGTGCCAGCAGCCCCGGGCCACCCCAAGAGGCGTATGGCTACACCTTC.

This clonotype was seen at least ten times. The DNA for the CDR3 is TGTGCCAGCAGTTATTTGGGGATGGAGCCCCAGCATTTT. This gives the protein CASSYLGMEPQHF. The chain carries TRBV6-5 and TRBJ1-5; D is uncertain. Looked up from germline, CDR1 is MNHEY and CDR2 is SVGAGI. The CDR3 covers 13 residues. Trimming left V 3 bases short and J 8 bases short, with 11 bases between.

This clonotype occurred many times. This chain uses TRBV5-5 with TRBJ2-3; possibly TRBD1 or TRBD2 for D (5 bases each). Germline V gives CDR1 SGHKS, CDR2 YYEKEE (reference sequence). This CDR3 region has 14 residues. V shed 6 bases and J shed 0 bases, with 11 bases lying between them. As DNA, the CDR3 is TGTGCCAGCACCCCGGGACCTAGCACAGATACGCAGTATTTT. Translation: CASTPGPSTDTQYF.

This clonotype appeared many times. V gene TRBV16 combines with J gene TRBJ1-5; possible D gene TRBD1, 6 bases. Trimming took off 0 bases at V and 6 bases at J, with 12 bases between the two ends. Germline V CDR1 and CDR2: KGHSY, FQNENV. This CDR3 spans 15 amino acids. Here the CDR3 DNA reads TGTGCCAGCAGCCAATCGCGGGGGCGAAGTCAGCCCCAGCATTTT. It is translated as CASSQSRGRSQPQHF. Full variable domain (rest looked up from reference TRBV16 and TRBJ1-5): GEEVAQTPKHLVRGEGQKAKLYCAPIKGHSYVFWYQQVLKNEFKFLISFQNENVFDETGMPKERFSAKCLPNSPCSLEIQATKLEDSAVYFCASSQSRGRSQPQHFGDGTRLSIL.

The chain couples TRBV18 to TRBJ2-6; no definite D call. Trimming pared 2 bases from V and 2 bases from J, leaving 10 bases between. Per germline, CDR1 KGHSH and CDR2 LQKENI. The CDR3 runs 16 residues. DNA of the CDR3: TGTGCCAGCTCACCAGTCCCGGGTGCTGGGGCCAACGTCCTGACTTTC. It specifies CASSPVPGAGANVLTF.

In its sample, this clonotype was seen a few times. The chain combines TRBV10-1 with TRBJ2-5, with D possibly being TRBD2 (7 bases). Germline values: CDR1 WNHNN, CDR2 SYGVQD (reference sequence). V was pared by 3 bases and J by 5 bases, with 16 bases between. The CDR3 sequence is 15 residues long. The CDR3 loop reads CASSDGGGAVETQYF. CDR3 bases: TGCGCCAGCAGTGACGGAGGGGGGGCCGTCGAGACCCAGTACTTC.

Only a few counts were recorded for this clonotype. The rearrangement joins TRBV7-2 to TRBJ2-1; 8 bases align to TRBD2. CDR3 length equals 15 residues. Germline V gene lookup returns CDR1 SGHTA and CDR2 FQGNSA. Unmatched junction bases numbered 9, after V lost 3 bases and J lost 8 bases. This chain's CDR3 is CASSLSRGGIYEQFF. The CDR3 DNA sequence: TGTGCCAGCAGCTTGAGTCGGGGGGGCATATATGAGCAGTTCTTC.

This clonotype occurred many times. The rearrangement joins TRBV5-1 to TRBJ2-6; D gene ambiguous. Germline values: CDR1 SGHRS, CDR2 YFSETQ. The CDR3 runs 15 residues. Trimming cost V 4 bases and J 4 bases, with 12 bases left between them. CDR3 loop: CASSPEYPGANVLTF. The DNA for the CDR3 is TGCGCCAGCAGCCCTGAGTATCCCGGGGCCAACGTCCTGACTTTC.

This clonotype was counted ten times or more. The genes are TRBV5-1 and TRBJ2-3; D is perhaps TRBD2 (6 bases). This CDR3 is 16 amino acids long. With 5 bases removed from V and 0 bases from J, the gap between germline ends came to 16 bases. The V gene's germline CDR1 is SGHRS and CDR2 YFSETQ. The CDR3 region has the DNA TGCGCCAGCAGTTACCAGGAGGGTACTAGCACAGATACGCAGTATTTT. The encoded protein is CASSYQEGTSTDTQYF.

This clonotype was seen many times. The junction does not match germline at one end; this may be a read error. This chain connects TRBV7-7 to TRBJ2-1, with 8 bases lining up with TRBD2. This CDR3 has 13 residues. The germline V gene encodes CDR1 SSHAT and CDR2 FNYEAQ (reference sequence). For the CDR3, the DNA is TGTGCTAGCAGCCCGGGGGCGGGGGGTGAGCAGTTCTTC. Protein sequence: CASSPGAGGEQFF.

This clonotype was seen many times. The V and J genes are TRBV28 and TRBJ1-2; TRBD1 is a possible D gene (5 bases). Per the germline V gene, CDR1 is MDHEN and CDR2 is SYDVKM. The CDR3 sequence is 12 residues long. Trimming took off 8 bases at V and 7 bases at J, with 14 bases between the two ends. Here the CDR3 reads CASQTGDLGYTF. As DNA, the CDR3 is TGTGCCAGCCAGACCGGGGACCTTGGCTACACCTTC.

CDR3 loop: CASSLDPTGAGDTQYF. In nucleotides, the CDR3 is TGTGCCAGCAGCTTAGATCCCACGGGGGCGGGAGATACGCAGTATTTT. The chain has TRBV11-2 and TRBJ2-3; D tentatively reads TRBD1 or TRBD2 (6 bases each). This CDR3 has 16 residues. Germline lookup yields CDR1 SGHAT and CDR2 FQNNGV. V dropped 0 bases and J dropped 5 bases, with 15 bases sitting between them.

This clonotype was picked up many times. This rearrangement joins TRBV29-1 to TRBJ2-7; tentatively, D is TRBD2 (5 bases). This CDR3 spans 13 amino acids. V lost 2 bases and J 0 bases, leaving 8 bases between the germline ends. CDR1 SQVTM and CDR2 ANQGSEA come from the germline V gene. CDR3 bases: TGCAGCGTTGAAAAGGAGGCCTCCTACGAGCAGTACTTC. It yields the protein CSVEKEASYEQYF.

In this sample, this clonotype turned up a few times. The chain combines TRBV24-1 with TRBJ1-2, with unresolved D. V lost 3 bases, J lost 4 bases, and 11 bases lay in between. The CDR3 totals 14 residues. Germline V gene lookup returns CDR1 KGHDR and CDR2 SFDVKD. CDR3 in amino acids: CATSDQTESYGYTF. The DNA of the CDR3 is TGTGCCACCAGTGATCAGACGGAGAGCTATGGCTACACCTTC.

This clonotype appeared many times. This rearrangement joins TRBV19 to TRBJ2-2; D call uncertain. Trimming stripped 10 bases from V and 0 bases from J, with 15 bases between. Looked up from germline, CDR1 is LNHDA and CDR2 is SQIVND (reference sequence). The CDR3 has 15 residues. The CDR3 DNA sequence: TGTGCCATCCGGTCGGCATCCGCGAACACCGGGGAGCTGTTTTTT. This codes for CAIRSASANTGELFF.

The chain couples TRBV6-5 to TRBJ2-2; possible D gene TRBD1, 6 bases. V lost 3 bases and J lost 6, with 11 bases in between. The CDR3 is 14 amino acids. Germline V gene sequence: CDR1 MNHEY, CDR2 SVGAGI. The CDR3 loop reads CASSYTGSAGELFF. CDR3 sequence (DNA): TGTGCCAGCAGTTATACAGGGTCCGCCGGGGAGCTGTTTTTT.

This clonotype occurred many times. The chain joins TRBV10-2 to TRBJ2-3, with TRBD1 matching over 8 bases. CDR1 WSHSY and CDR2 SAAADI come from the germline V gene. The CDR3 is 14 residues long. The V and J ends lost 3 bases and 5 bases, in that order; junction bases with no gene match: 4. The CDR3: CASSEGQGRDTQYF. Here the CDR3 DNA reads TGCGCCAGCAGTGAAGGACAGGGAAGAGATACGCAGTATTTT.

This clonotype was counted ten times or more. DNA of the CDR3: TGTGCCAGCAGCAACTACGGGGGGGCGATAGAGACCCAGTACTTC. Translating gives CASSNYGGAIETQYF. This chain connects TRBV7-3 to TRBJ2-5; 8 positions agree with TRBD2. The CDR3 is 15 amino acids. Trimming took 5 bases from V and 4 from J; bases not matched to a gene: 9. CDR1 SGHTA and CDR2 FQGTGA come from the germline V gene.

This clonotype was picked up many times. The chain carries TRBV7-3 and TRBJ2-7; D not resolved. In germline, CDR1 is SGHTA, CDR2 FQGTGA. Between the trimmed V and J ends, which lost 5 bases and 3 bases, there was a span of 14 bases. There are 14 residues in the CDR3. The CDR3 DNA is TGTGCCAGCAGCCCACTTAAGGAAGTCTACGAGCAGTACTTC. It encodes CASSPLKEVYEQYF.

This clonotype has ten or more counts. The chain uses TRBV12-3 or TRBV12-4 and TRBJ2-3; 10 bases are shared with TRBD2. CDR3 length: 14 amino acids. V was clipped by 2 bases and J by 10 bases; unmatched bases: 6. CDR3 in amino acids: CASSLLAGEWAQYF. For the CDR3, the DNA is TGTGCCAGCAGTTTACTAGCGGGGGAATGGGCGCAGTATTTT.

This clonotype was recorded at least ten times. The V gene is TRBV20-1, the J gene TRBJ1-2; 7 nucleotides agree with TRBD1. V shed 0 bases, J shed 10 bases, and the junction held 11 bases outside the gene matches. The germline V gene encodes CDR1 DFQATT and CDR2 SNEGSKA (reference sequence). The CDR3 has 14 residues. The CDR3 region is CSARELGTGDTYTF. CDR3 in DNA: TGCAGTGCTAGAGAACTAGGTACAGGGGATACCTACACCTTC.

This clonotype was detected ten times or more. The chain joins TRBV10-3 to TRBJ1-5, with D uncertain. The germline V gene encodes CDR1 ENHRY and CDR2 SYGVKD. This CDR3 contains 14 residues. Deletions cut 3 bases from V and 0 bases from J, with 6 bases between. The CDR3 loop is CAISDTDSNQPQHF. The CDR3 nucleotides read TGTGCCATCAGTGACACCGATAGCAATCAGCCCCAGCATTTT.

Ten or more counts support this clonotype. The chain recombines TRBV20-1 with TRBJ2-3; maybe TRBD2 (5 bases). Trimming left V 1 base short and J 2 bases short, with 19 bases between. CDR3 size: 17 residues. Germline values: CDR1 DFQATT, CDR2 SNEGSKA (reference sequence). The CDR3 sequence is CSARGMRASGATDTQYF. The DNA of the CDR3 is TGCAGTGCTAGAGGGATGAGAGCGAGCGGAGCCACAGATACGCAGTATTTT.